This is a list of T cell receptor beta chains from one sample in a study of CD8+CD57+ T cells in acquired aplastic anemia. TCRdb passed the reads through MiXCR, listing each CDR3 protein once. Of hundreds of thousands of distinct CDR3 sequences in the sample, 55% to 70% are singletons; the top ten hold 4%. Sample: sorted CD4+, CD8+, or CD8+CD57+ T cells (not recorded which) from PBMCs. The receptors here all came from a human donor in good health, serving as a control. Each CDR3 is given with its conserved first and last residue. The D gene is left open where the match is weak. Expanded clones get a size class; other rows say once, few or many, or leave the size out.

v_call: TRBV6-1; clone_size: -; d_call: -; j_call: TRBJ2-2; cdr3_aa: CASRYLLGLNTGELFF; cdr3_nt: TGCGCCAGCAGGTACCTCCTGGGGCTGAACACCGGGGAGCTGTTTTTT
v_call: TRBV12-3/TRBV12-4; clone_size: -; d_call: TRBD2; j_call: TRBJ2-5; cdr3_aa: CASSPLSGWGRVTQYF; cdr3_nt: TGTGCCAGCAGCCCCTTATCGGGATGGGGGAGGGTGACCCAGTACTTC
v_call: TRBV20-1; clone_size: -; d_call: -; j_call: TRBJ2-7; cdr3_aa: CSASPFLDAATYEQYF; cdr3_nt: TGCAGTGCTAGCCCCTTTTTGGACGCAGCGACCTACGAGCAGTACTTC
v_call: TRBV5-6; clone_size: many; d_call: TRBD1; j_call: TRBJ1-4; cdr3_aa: CASRRTGAEKLFF; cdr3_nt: TGTGCCAGCAGACGGACAGGGGCGGAAAAACTGTTTTTT
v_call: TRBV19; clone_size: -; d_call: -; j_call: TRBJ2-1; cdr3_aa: CASSPNEQFF; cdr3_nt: TGTGCCAGTAGTCCCAATGAGCAGTTCTTC
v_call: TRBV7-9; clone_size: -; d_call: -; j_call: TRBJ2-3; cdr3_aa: CASSPVGGGHRLHF; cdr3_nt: TGTGCCAGCAGCCCCGTGGGGGGCGGGCATAGGCTACACTTT
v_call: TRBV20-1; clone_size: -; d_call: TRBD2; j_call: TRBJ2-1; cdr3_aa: CSAIDRLAYNEQFF; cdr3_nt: TGCAGTGCTATCGATAGACTAGCGTACAATGAGCAGTTCTTC
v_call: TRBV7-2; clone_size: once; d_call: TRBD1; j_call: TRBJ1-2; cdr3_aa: CASSLGDRGRDYGYTF; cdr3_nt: TGTGCCAGCAGCTTAGGGGACAGGGGGCGCGACTATGGCTACACCTTC
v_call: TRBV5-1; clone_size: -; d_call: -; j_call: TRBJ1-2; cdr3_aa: CASSTDTGGYGYTF; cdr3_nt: TGCGCCAGCAGCACCGATACGGGAGGTTATGGCTACACCTTC
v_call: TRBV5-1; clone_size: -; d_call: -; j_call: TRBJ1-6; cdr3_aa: CASSPSRVASSYNSPLHF; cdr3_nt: TGCGCCAGTAGTCCGTCGCGTGTGGCGAGCTCCTATAATTCACCCCTCCACTTT
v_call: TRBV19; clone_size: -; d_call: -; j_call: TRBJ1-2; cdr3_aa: CASSGQSYGYAF; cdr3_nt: TGTGCCAGTAGTGGCCAGTCCTATGGCTACGCCTTC
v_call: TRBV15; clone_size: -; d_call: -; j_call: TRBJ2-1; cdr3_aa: CATSRDRGSSYNEQFF; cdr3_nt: TGTGCCACCAGCAGAGATAGGGGGAGCTCCTACAATGAGCAGTTCTTC
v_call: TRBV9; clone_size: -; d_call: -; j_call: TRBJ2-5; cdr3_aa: CASSAKPGDFNQETQYF; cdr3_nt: TGTGCCAGCAGCGCCAAACCAGGGGACTTTAACCAAGAGACCCAGTACTTC
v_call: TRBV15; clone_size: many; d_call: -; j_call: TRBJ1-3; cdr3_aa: CATSLSTGNTIYF; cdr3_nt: TGTGCCACCAGCCTCTCGACTGGAAACACCATATATTTT
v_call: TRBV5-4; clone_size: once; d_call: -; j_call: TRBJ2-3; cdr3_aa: CASSKTGSGETDTQYF; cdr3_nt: TGTGCCAGCAGCAAGACAGGGAGCGGGGAGACAGATACGCAGTATTTT
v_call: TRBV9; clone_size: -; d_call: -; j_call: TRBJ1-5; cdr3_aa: CASSVEGRVGQPQHF; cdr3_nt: TGTGCCAGCAGCGTAGAAGGGAGGGTGGGTCAGCCCCAGCATTTT
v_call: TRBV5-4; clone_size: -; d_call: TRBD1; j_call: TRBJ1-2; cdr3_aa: CASSPGTGVGGYTF; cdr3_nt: TGTGCCAGCAGCCCCGGGACAGGGGTGGGGGGCTACACCTTC
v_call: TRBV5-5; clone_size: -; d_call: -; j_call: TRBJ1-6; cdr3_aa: CASSFSNRNYNSPLHF; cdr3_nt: TGTGCCAGCAGCTTCTCGAATAGGAACTATAATTCACCCCTCCACTTT
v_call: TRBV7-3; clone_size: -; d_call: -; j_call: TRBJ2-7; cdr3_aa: CASSPGGLQMTYEQYF; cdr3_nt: TGTGCCAGCAGTCCGGGTGGACTTCAAATGACCTACGAGCAGTACTTC
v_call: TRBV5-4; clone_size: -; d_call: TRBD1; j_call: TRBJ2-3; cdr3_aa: CASSEATGVEGDTQYF; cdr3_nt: TGTGCCAGCAGTGAGGCGACAGGGGTAGAGGGGGATACGCAGTATTTT
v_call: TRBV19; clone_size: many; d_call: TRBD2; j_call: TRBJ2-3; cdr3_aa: CASSTSGGTTDTQYF; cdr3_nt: TGTGCCAGTAGTACTAGCGGGGGGACCACAGATACGCAGTATTTT
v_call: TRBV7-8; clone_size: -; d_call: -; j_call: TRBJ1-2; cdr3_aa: CASSSLREGRGGYTF; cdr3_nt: TGTGCCAGCAGCAGCCTACGAGAGGGTAGGGGTGGCTACACCTTC
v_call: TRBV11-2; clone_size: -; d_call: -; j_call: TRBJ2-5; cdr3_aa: CASSFAPGTGNEIQYF; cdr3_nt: TGTGCCAGCAGCTTCGCCCCAGGGACTGGAAACGAGATACAGTACTTC
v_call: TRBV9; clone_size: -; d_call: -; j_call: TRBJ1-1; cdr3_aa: CASRAGANTENLF; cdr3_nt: TGTGCCAGCAGGGCCGGGGCTAACACTGAAAATTTGTTT
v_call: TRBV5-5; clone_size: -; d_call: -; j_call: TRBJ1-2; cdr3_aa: CAMIYGLGDPGYTF; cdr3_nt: TGTGCTATGATATACGGGTTGGGGGATCCTGGCTACACCTTC
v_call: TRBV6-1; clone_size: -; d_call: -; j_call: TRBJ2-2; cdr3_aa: CASSYDGYTGELFF; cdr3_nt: TGTGCCAGCAGTTATGATGGGTACACCGGGGAGCTGTTTTTT
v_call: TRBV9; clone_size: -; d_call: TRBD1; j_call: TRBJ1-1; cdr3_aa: CASSVEGQGAMNTEAFF; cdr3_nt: TGTGCCAGCAGCGTAGAGGGACAGGGGGCGATGAACACTGAAGCTTTCTTT
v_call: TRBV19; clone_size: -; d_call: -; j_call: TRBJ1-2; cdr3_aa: CASSIDQTASWSYGYTF; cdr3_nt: TGTGCCAGTAGTATAGATCAGACAGCCTCTTGGTCCTATGGCTACACCTTC
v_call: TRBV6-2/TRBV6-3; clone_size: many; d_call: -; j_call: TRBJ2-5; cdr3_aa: CASTQGNQETQYF; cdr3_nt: TGTGCCAGCACCCAAGGGAATCAAGAGACCCAGTACTTC
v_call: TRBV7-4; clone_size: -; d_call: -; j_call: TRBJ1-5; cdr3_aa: CASSARRVDLFWRF; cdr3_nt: TGTGCCAGCAGCGCCCGGAGAGTGGATCTATTTTGGAGATTT
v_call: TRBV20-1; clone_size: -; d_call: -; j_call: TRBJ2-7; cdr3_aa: CSVSTHGELYEQYF; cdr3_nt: TGCAGTGTTTCCACGCACGGTGAGCTCTACGAGCAGTACTTC
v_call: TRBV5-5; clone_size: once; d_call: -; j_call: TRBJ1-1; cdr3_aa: CASSSHSGDFTGIEAFF; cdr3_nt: TGTGCCAGCAGCTCTCATTCCGGGGACTTTACGGGTATAGAAGCTTTCTTT
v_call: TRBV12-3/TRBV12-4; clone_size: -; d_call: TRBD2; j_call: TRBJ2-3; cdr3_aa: CAWRSASGGTDTQYF; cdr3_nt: TGTGCCTGGAGGTCGGCTAGCGGGGGCACAGATACGCAGTATTTT
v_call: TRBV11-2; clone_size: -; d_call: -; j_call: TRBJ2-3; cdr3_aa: CASSFWGAADTQYF; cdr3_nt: TGTGCCAGCAGCTTTTGGGGTGCTGCAGATACGCAGTATTTT
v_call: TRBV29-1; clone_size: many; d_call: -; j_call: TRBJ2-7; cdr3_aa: CSVEGPQGRSSYEQYF; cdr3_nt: TGCAGCGTTGAAGGACCACAGGGTAGGAGCTCCTACGAGCAGTACTTC
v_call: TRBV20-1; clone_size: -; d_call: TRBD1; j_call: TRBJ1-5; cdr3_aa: CSARTGDQPQHF; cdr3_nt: TGCAGTGCTAGGACAGGGGATCAGCCCCAGCATTTT
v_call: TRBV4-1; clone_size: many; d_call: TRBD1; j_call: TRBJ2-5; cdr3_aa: CASSQGLGTGVRWGETQYF; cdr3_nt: TGCGCCAGCAGCCAAGGCCTCGGGACAGGGGTCAGGTGGGGAGAGACCCAGTACTTC
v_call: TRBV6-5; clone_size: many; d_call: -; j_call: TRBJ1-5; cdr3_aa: CASSNEWQSRDQPQHF; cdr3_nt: TGTGCCAGCAGCAACGAGTGGCAGAGTCGAGATCAGCCCCAGCATTTT
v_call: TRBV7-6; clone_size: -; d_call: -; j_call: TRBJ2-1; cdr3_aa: CASSQGTRQKQFF; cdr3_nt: TGTGCCAGCAGCCAGGGTACCCGACAGAAGCAGTTCTTC
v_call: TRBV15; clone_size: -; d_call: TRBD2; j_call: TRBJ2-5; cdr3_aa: CAGAGGHETQYF; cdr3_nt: TGTGCGGGAGCGGGGGGGCACGAGACCCAGTACTTC
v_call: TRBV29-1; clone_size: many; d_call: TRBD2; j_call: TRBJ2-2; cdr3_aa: CSVALSGGTGELFF; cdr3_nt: TGCAGCGTTGCTTTGAGCGGGGGGACCGGGGAGCTGTTTTTT
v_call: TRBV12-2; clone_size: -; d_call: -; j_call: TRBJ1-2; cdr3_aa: CTSCLSPFNVDYGYTF; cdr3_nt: TGTACCAGCTGCTTATCCCCCTTTAATGTCGACTATGGCTACACCTTC
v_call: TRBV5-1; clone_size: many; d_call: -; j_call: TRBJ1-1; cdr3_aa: CASREPSGMVEAFF; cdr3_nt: TGCGCCAGTCGGGAGCCGTCCGGGATGGTTGAAGCTTTCTTT
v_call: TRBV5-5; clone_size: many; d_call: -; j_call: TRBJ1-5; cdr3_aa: CASSLDGYSNQPQHF; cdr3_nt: TGTGCCAGCAGCTTGGATGGGTATAGCAATCAGCCCCAGCATTTT
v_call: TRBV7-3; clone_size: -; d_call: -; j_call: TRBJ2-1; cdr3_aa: CASSLNGGANTGEF; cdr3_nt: TGTGCCAGCAGCTTAAACGGGGGCGCGAACACCGGGGAGTTC
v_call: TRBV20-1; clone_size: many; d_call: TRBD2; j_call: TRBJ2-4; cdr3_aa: CSASPLSTSGGNIQYF; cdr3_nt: TGCAGTGCTAGTCCCCTGTCGACTAGCGGGGGCAACATTCAGTACTTC
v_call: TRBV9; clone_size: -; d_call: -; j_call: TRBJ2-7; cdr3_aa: CASSSSGHERFFEFF; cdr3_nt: TGTGCCAGCAGCTCTAGTGGTCATGAGCGGTTCTTCGAGTTCTTC
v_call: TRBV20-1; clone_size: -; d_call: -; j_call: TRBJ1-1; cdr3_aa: CSARAHAEKFF; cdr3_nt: TGCAGTGCTAGAGCACACGCAGAGAAGTTCTTT
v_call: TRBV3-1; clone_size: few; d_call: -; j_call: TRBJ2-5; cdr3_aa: CASSRDSQETQYF; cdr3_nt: TGTGCCAGCAGCCGCGACAGTCAAGAGACCCAGTACTTC
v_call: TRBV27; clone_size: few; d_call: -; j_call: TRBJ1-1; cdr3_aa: CASSLDTGNTEAFF; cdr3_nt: TGTGCCAGCAGCCTGGACACCGGGAACACTGAAGCTTTCTTT